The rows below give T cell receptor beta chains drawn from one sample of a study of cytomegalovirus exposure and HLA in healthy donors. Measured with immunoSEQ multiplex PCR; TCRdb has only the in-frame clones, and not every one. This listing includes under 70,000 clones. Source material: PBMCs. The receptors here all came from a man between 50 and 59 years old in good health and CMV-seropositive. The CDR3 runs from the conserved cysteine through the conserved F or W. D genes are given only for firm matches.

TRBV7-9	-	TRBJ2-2	CASSLTRTGELFF	TGTGCCAGCAGCCTCACTCGCACCGGGGAGCTGTTTTTT
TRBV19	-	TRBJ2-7	CASSDGVDEQYF	TGTGCCAGTAGCGACGGGGTTGACGAGCAGTACTTC
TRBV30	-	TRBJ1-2	CAWSSWRQLGYTF	TGTGCCTGGAGTTCCTGGAGACAGCTTGGCTACACCTTC
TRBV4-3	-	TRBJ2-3	CASSQDLSTDTQYF	TGCGCCAGCAGCCAAGACCTGAGCACAGATACGCAGTATTTT
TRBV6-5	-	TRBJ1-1	CASPRGILNTEAFF	TGTGCCAGCCCCAGAGGGATATTGAACACTGAAGCTTTCTTT
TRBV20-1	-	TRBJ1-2	CSARSDGYTF	TGCAGTGCTAGGAGTGATGGCTACACCTTC
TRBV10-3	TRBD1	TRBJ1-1	CAITPTGENTEAFF	TGTGCCATCACCCCGACAGGGGAGAACACTGAAGCTTTCTTT
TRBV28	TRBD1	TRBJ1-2	CASSLGGGQGGYGYTF	TGTGCCAGCAGTTTAGGGGGCGGACAGGGGGGCTATGGCTACACCTTC
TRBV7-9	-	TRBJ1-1	CASSLAAGARTEAFF	TGTGCCAGCAGCTTAGCGGCAGGGGCCCGCACTGAAGCTTTCTTT
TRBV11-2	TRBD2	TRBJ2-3	CASSLSGGAGGTQYF	TGTGCCAGCAGCCTTAGCGGGGGGGCGGGTGGTACGCAGTATTTT
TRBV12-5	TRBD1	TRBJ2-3	CASGRDSHQDTQYF	TGTGCTAGTGGAAGGGACAGTCACCAAGATACGCAGTATTTT
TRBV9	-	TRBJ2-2	CASSVAGVGELFF	TGTGCCAGCAGCGTAGCGGGAGTCGGGGAGCTGTTTTTT
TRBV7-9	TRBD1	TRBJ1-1	CASTLPSDRVNTEAFF	TGTGCCAGCACCCTCCCTTCGGACAGGGTGAACACTGAAGCTTTCTTT
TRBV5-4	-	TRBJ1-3	CASSLDSSGNTIYF	TGTGCCAGCAGCTTGGACAGCTCTGGAAACACCATATATTTT
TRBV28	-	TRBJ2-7	CASKGLDYEQYF	TGTGCCAGCAAGGGTCTCGACTACGAGCAGTACTTC
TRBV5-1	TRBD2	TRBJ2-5	CASSSLAGQETQYF	TGCGCCAGCAGCTCCCTAGCGGGGCAAGAGACCCAGTACTTC
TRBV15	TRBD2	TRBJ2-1	CATSRGTSGINEQFF	TGTGCCACCAGCAGAGGGACTAGCGGAATCAATGAGCAGTTCTTC
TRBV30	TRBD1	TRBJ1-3	CAGSVMETGASGVYF	TGTGCCGGGAGTGTAATGGAGACAGGGGCCTCCGGAGTATATTTT
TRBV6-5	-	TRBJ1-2	CASSFPQGYGYTF	TGTGCCAGCAGTTTCCCCCAGGGCTATGGCTACACCTTC
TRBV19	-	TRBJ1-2	CASNTGKGYGYTF	TGTGCCAGTAATACAGGGAAGGGTTATGGCTACACCTTC
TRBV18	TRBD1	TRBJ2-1	CASSPTDRVEQFF	TGTGCCAGCTCACCTACTGACAGGGTTGAGCAGTTCTTC
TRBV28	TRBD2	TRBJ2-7	CASKMGLAHFSEQYF	TGTGCCAGCAAGATGGGACTAGCCCATTTTAGCGAGCAGTACTTC
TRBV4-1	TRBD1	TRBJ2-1	CASSLSSGTGSSDNEQFF	TGCGCCAGCAGCCTATCCAGTGGGACAGGCAGCTCCGACAATGAGCAGTTCTTC
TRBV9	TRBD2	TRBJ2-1	CASSSDPSGMVEQFF	TGTGCCAGCAGCTCGGATCCTAGCGGGATGGTTGAGCAGTTCTTC
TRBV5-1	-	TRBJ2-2	CASSHRPSVRTGELFF	TGCGCCAGCAGCCACAGACCCTCGGTTCGCACCGGGGAGCTGTTTTTT
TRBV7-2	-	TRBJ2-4	CASSPTPGHKNIQYF	TGTGCCAGCAGCCCCACCCCGGGACACAAAAACATTCAGTACTTC
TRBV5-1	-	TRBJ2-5	CASSFKETQYF	TGCGCCAGCAGCTTCAAAGAGACCCAGTACTTC
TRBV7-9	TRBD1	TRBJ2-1	CASSSDRGMNEQFF	TGTGCCAGCAGCTCGGACAGGGGAATGAATGAGCAGTTCTTC
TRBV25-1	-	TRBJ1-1	CASTSTTGPEAFF	TGTGCCAGCACCTCTACCACCGGTCCGGAAGCTTTCTTT
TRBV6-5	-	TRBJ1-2	CASRKTGLNYGYTF	TGTGCCAGCAGAAAGACAGGCCTTAACTATGGCTACACCTTC
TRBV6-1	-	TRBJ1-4	CASGDCPSLLVDNEKLFF	TGTGCCAGCGGTGACTGTCCAAGTCTCCTAGTCGACAATGAAAAACTGTTTTTT
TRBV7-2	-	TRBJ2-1	CASSPRTGIKFF	TGTGCCAGCAGCCCGCGGACCGGGATTAAGTTCTTC
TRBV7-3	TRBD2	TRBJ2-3	CASSLTGTSGTDTQYF	TGTGCCAGCAGCTTAACCGGGACTAGCGGCACAGATACGCAGTATTTT
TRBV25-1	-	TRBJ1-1	CASSTRQQMNTEAFF	TGTGCCAGCAGTACCCGACAGCAAATGAACACTGAAGCTTTCTTT
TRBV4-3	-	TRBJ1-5	CASSQDFSSQPQHF	TGCGCCAGCAGCCAAGATTTTAGTAGTCAGCCCCAGCATTTT
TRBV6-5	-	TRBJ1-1	CASSYSGTFTEAFF	TGTGCCAGCAGTTACTCAGGGACATTCACTGAAGCTTTCTTT
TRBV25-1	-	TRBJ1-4	CASTDGGPVGKLFF	TGTGCCAGCACCGATGGGGGCCCCGTGGGAAAACTGTTTTTT
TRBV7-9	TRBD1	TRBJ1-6	CASSLDRGNSPLHF	TGTGCCAGCAGCTTGGACAGGGGGAATTCACCCCTCCACTTT
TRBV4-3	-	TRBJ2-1	CASSQDLAGGSLGNEQFF	TGCGCCAGCAGCCAAGATCTGGCCGGGGGATCCCTGGGGAATGAGCAGTTCTTC
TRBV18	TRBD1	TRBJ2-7	CASSQGANYEQYF	TGTGCCAGCTCACAGGGGGCGAACTACGAGCAGTACTTC
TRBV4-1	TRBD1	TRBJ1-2	CASSPSPTGVLYGYTF	TGCGCCAGCAGCCCGAGCCCGACAGGGGTCCTCTATGGCTACACCTTC
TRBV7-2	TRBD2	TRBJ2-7	CASSLTSGVSSYEQYF	TGTGCCAGCAGCTTGACTAGCGGGGTGAGCTCCTACGAGCAGTACTTC
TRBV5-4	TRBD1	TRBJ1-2	CASSLLSQGGRGYGYTF	TGTGCCAGCAGCTTGCTTTCGCAGGGGGGACGTGGCTATGGCTACACCTTC
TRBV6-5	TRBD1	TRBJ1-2	CASSYGTGYDGYTF	TGTGCCAGCAGTTATGGGACAGGGTACGATGGCTACACCTTC
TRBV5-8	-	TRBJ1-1	CASSTRHKNTEAFF	TGTGCCAGCAGCACTCGACACAAGAACACTGAAGCTTTCTTT
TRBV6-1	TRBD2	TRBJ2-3	CASSETSGGADTQYF	TGTGCCAGCAGTGAAACTAGCGGGGGGGCGGATACGCAGTATTTT